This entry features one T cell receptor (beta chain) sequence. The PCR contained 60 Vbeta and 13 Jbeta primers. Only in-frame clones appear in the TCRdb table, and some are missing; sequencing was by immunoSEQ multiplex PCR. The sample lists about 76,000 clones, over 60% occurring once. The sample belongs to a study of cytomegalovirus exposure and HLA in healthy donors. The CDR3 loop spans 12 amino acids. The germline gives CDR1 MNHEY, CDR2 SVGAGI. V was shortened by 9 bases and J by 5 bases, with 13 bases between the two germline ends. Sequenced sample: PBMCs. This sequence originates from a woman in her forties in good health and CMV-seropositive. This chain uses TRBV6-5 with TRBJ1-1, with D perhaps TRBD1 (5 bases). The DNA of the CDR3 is TGTGCCAGTCGGCGGGAGGGGACTGAAGCTTTCTTT. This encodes CASRREGTEAFF.